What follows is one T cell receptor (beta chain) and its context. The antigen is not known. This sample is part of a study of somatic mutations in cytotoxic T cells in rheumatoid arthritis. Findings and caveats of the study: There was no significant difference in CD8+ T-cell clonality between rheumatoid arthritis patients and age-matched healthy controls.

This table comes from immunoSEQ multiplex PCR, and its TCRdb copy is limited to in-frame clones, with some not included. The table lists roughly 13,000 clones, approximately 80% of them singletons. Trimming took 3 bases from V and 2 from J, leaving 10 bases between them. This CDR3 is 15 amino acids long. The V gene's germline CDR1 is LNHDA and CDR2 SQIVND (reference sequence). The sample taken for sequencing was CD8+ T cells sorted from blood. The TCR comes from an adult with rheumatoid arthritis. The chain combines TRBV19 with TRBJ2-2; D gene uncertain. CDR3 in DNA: TGTGCCAGTAGTATCGACGTGGCTAACACCGGGGAGCTGTTTTTT. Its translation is CASSIDVANTGELFF.